The 15 T cell receptor beta chains in this list originate from one sample, sequenced in a study of CD8+ T cells in alopecia areata. Once RNA had been extracted, it was reverse transcribed into cDNA to act as the sequencing template. The data were produced by immunoSEQ multiplex PCR, yet TCRdb's version contains in-frame clones alone and is incomplete. The sample includes around 100,000 clones, less than 70% of them seen just once. The material sequenced was CD4+ T cells sorted from blood. The source is a human donor in good health.

The chain combines TRBV30 with TRBJ2-2; TRBD1 aligns across 12 bases. The germline V gene has CDR1 GTSNPN and CDR2 SVGIG (reference sequence). V lost 5 bases and J lost 4; bases outside the gene matches: 11. The CDR3 spans 17 residues. Here the CDR3 reads CAWCPGTGGMSTGELFF. CDR3 in DNA: TGTGCCTGGTGTCCCGGGACAGGGGGCATGAGCACCGGGGAGCTGTTTTTT.

J is TRBJ2-3 and V is TRBV27; 11 bases line up with TRBD2. Germline values: CDR1 MNHEY, CDR2 SMNVEV (reference sequence). Germline trimming cut 7 bases from V and 0 bases from J; bases unmatched to any gene: 6. This CDR3 is 16 amino acids long. This CDR3 reads CASILGTSGSTDTQYF. Written as DNA, the CDR3 is TGTGCCAGCATCCTTGGGACTAGCGGTAGCACAGATACGCAGTATTTT.

The chain employs TRBV5-1 and TRBJ2-1, with TRBD2 identical over 7 bases. CDR3 length: 15 amino acids. The germline V gene encodes CDR1 SGHRS and CDR2 YFSETQ. J lost 0 bases, V lost 1 base, and 1 base had no gene match. As DNA, the CDR3 is TGCGCCAGCAGCTTGCGCGGGAGCTCCTACAATGAGCAGTTCTTC. It translates to CASSLRGSSYNEQFF.

This clone was detected only a few times. The chain uses TRBV2 and TRBJ2-5; 8 bases are a match to TRBD2. From germline, CDR1 is SNHLY and CDR2 FYNNEI. The CDR3 length is 15 residues. V was clipped by 5 bases and J by 1 base; unmatched bases: 6. The CDR3 region has the DNA TGTGCCAGCAGTAGGTTAGCGGGGTTCCAAGAGACCCAGTACTTC. Protein sequence: CASSRLAGFQETQYF.

This chain connects TRBV7-8 to TRBJ1-1; the D is unclear. V lost 5 bases, J lost 6 bases, and 13 bases lay in between. Germline V lookup: CDR1 SGHVS, CDR2 FQNEAQ. The CDR3 has 13 residues. This chain's CDR3 is CASSPPVSAEAFF. The CDR3 nucleotides read TGTGCCAGCAGCCCCCCGGTTAGCGCTGAAGCTTTCTTT.

This clone occurred once. The rearrangement uses TRBV29-1 and TRBJ1-6; a possible D gene is TRBD1 (5 bases). This CDR3 comprises 13 residues. Trimming pared 5 bases from V and 8 bases from J, leaving 13 bases between. The germline CDR1 and CDR2 sequences are SQVTM and ANQGSEA. The CDR3 region has the DNA TGCAGCGTTCAGTCCAGGGAGGATTCACCCCTCCACTTT. Its translation: CSVQSREDSPLHF.

The chain joins TRBV11-2 to TRBJ1-2, with D possibly TRBD1 on 6 matching bases. The CDR3 spans 14 residues. Germline CDR1 is SGHAT and CDR2 is FQNNGV. Trimming pared 1 base from V and 4 bases from J, leaving 10 bases between. This CDR3 is CASSLAGGPYGYTF. The CDR3 DNA reads TGTGCCAGCAGCTTAGCTGGGGGGCCCTATGGCTACACCTTC.

This clone was seen many times. The gene calls are TRBV7-2 and TRBJ1-3; 9 bases are a match to TRBD1. Germline V lookup: CDR1 SGHTA, CDR2 FQGNSA. J gave up 5 bases and V 5 bases, and 7 bases lay outside the gene matches. CDR3 length: 15 amino acids. CDR3 nucleotides: TGTGCCAGCAGCACAGGGGGCGACGTTAGAAACACCATATATTTT. It yields the protein CASSTGGDVRNTIYF.

This clone was picked up a small number of times. The J gene is TRBJ1-1, the V gene TRBV2; D ambiguous. V was cut by 6 bases and J by 1 base, with 12 bases left in between. This CDR3 has 14 amino acids. CDR1 SNHLY and CDR2 FYNNEI come from the germline V gene. The CDR3 is CASRVRAQNTEAFF. For the CDR3, the DNA is TGTGCCAGCAGGGTTCGGGCACAGAACACTGAAGCTTTCTTT.

The chain employs TRBV6-1 and TRBJ1-5; D unclear. Germline V gene lookup returns CDR1 MNHNS and CDR2 SASEGT. Trimming shortened V by 3 bases and J by 0 bases, and 6 bases separated the two germline ends. The CDR3 is 14 amino acids. The CDR3 here is CASSEDYSNQPQHF. The CDR3 DNA follows: TGTGCCAGCAGTGAGGATTATAGCAATCAGCCCCAGCATTTT.

The rearrangement joins TRBV30 to TRBJ1-1, with D unclear. The CDR3 contains 13 residues. V shed 4 bases and J shed 9 bases, with 18 bases lying between them. Germline values: CDR1 GTSNPN, CDR2 SVGIG (reference sequence). The CDR3 DNA reads TGTGCCTGGATGACCTCATTTTCTCACCAAGCTTTCTTT. Amino acid sequence: CAWMTSFSHQAFF.

This chain links TRBV12-5 with TRBJ2-1; D gene unclear. The CDR3 totals 13 residues. The germline V and J ends were trimmed by 2 bases and 7 bases, with 9 bases remaining between them. The germline V gene has CDR1 LGHNT and CDR2 FRNRAP. The CDR3 reads CASGLTELNEQFF. DNA for the CDR3: TGTGCTAGTGGTTTGACGGAGCTAAATGAGCAGTTCTTC.

CDR3 sequence (DNA): TGTGCCAGCAGCAGAGGTCGAGAAGAGACCCAGTACTTC. This gives the protein CASSRGREETQYF. The chain carries TRBV5-4 and TRBJ2-5; D gene unclear. Per the germline V gene, CDR1 is SGHNT and CDR2 is YYREEE (reference sequence). CDR3 size: 13 residues. V was clipped by 4 bases and J by 3 bases, with 10 bases between them.

The V gene is TRBV5-4, the J gene TRBJ1-3; no reliable D call. CDR1 is SGHNT, CDR2 YYREEE, per germline (reference sequence). The V and J ends lost 0 bases and 1 base respectively, with 14 bases between them. The CDR3 loop spans 17 amino acids. CDR3 sequence: CASSLAGFARSGNTIYF. In DNA, the CDR3 is TGTGCCAGCAGCTTGGCAGGATTTGCTAGGTCTGGAAACACCATATATTTT.

This chain links TRBV7-9 with TRBJ2-7, with D possibly being TRBD2 (7 bases). The CDR3 length is 15 residues. CDR1 and CDR2 (germline): SEHNR, FQNEAQ (reference sequence). V lost 1 base to trimming and J lost 6 bases, with 16 bases between them. The CDR3 loop is CASSLEGAAGAEQYF. CDR3 nucleotide sequence: TGTGCCAGCAGCTTAGAAGGGGCGGCGGGGGCCGAGCAGTACTTC.